This T cell receptor (beta chain) was found in a study of naive and memory T cell subsets. Findings and caveats of the study: TCR counts from RNA may reflect activation-linked expression changes.

Both TRBC1 and TRBC2 were covered by a beta constant-region primer of two equimolar oligonucleotides. TCRdb re-derived calls from the UMI-ligation and nested PCR reads in MiXCR, one entry per CDR3 protein. The repertoire holds 130,000 to 150,000 distinct CDR3 sequences, around 15% seen once, with about 0.14% in the top ten. CDR3 length: 16 residues. Deletions cut 1 base from V and 1 base from J, with 12 bases between. Germline assignment: CDR1 LGHNA and CDR2 YNFKEQ. This clonotype was seen a handful of times. Its antigen remains unknown. The V and J genes are TRBV4-2 and TRBJ2-3, with D perhaps matching TRBD1 (5 bases). The receptor was isolated from a human donor in good health. Sequencing used naive CD4+ T cells from blood. Here the CDR3 reads CASSQVLGQGTDTQYF. CDR3 bases: TGTGCCAGCAGCCAAGTTCTGGGGCAGGGCACAGATACGCAGTATTTT.